Below are 8 T cell receptor beta chains sequenced from a single sample in a study of patients and donors after allogeneic stem cell transplantation. MiXCR, applied by TCRdb to the RT-PCR reads, yields one record per CDR3 protein. This table holds some 960,000 distinct CDR3 sequences, approximately 18% found once. Source material: blood, either unsorted or a sorted T cell fraction (not recorded which). These receptors were collected from a human donor who was either an allogeneic HSCT recipient or a stem cell or donor lymphocyte infusion donor (not recorded which). It is not recorded whose cells these are; they may come from a transplant donor.

The rearrangement links TRBV4-2 to TRBJ2-1; the match to TRBD2 covers 10 bases. Germline values: CDR1 LGHNA, CDR2 YNFKEQ. J lost 0 bases, V lost 0 bases, and 8 bases had no gene match. This CDR3 is built from 19 residues. CDR3 DNA: TGTGCCAGCAGCCAAGACAAGGGTAGCGGGAGGACCTCCTACAATGAGCAGTTCTTC. It yields the protein CASSQDKGSGRTSYNEQFF.

This clonotype has just a few counts. The V gene is TRBV12-3 or TRBV12-4, the J gene TRBJ2-2, with 9 bases lining up with TRBD1. The V and J ends lost 6 bases and 7 bases, in that order; junction bases with no gene match: 12. The CDR3 runs 16 residues. CDR3 residues: CASREMDRGLFGELFF. The CDR3 DNA follows: TGTGCCAGCAGAGAGATGGACAGGGGTCTCTTCGGGGAGCTGTTTTTT.

In its sample, this clonotype was seen a few times. This sequence joins TRBV27 and TRBJ1-5; D is undetermined. With 5 bases removed from V and 3 bases from J, the gap between germline ends came to 20 bases. Germline-derived CDR1 and CDR2 are MNHEY and SMNVEV (reference sequence). The CDR3 spans 17 residues. The CDR3 region is CASSLKSNGILNQPQHF. As DNA, the CDR3 is TGTGCCAGCAGTCTCAAGAGCAACGGGATACTCAATCAGCCCCAGCATTTT.

The chain joins TRBV12-5 to TRBJ2-4; 10 bases agree with TRBD2. Germline V lookup: CDR1 LGHNT, CDR2 FRNRAP. The CDR3 is 13 residues long. The J segment lost 6 bases and the V segment lost 6 bases, leaving 2 bases of the junction unmatched. The CDR3 nucleotides read TGTGCTAGTGGGAGCGGGAGGGGAAACATTCAGTACTTC. Residues: CASGSGRGNIQYF.

The table lists this clonotype with a few counts. The J gene is TRBJ2-1, the V gene TRBV18, with TRBD2 matching over 11 bases. Germline V gene data show CDR1 as KGHSH and CDR2 as LQKENI. V gave up 6 bases and J gave up 6 bases; unmatched junction bases: 7. This CDR3 spans 15 amino acids. The CDR3 spells CASSLPGTSGNEQFF. CDR3 bases: TGTGCCAGCTCCCTCCCCGGGACTAGCGGCAATGAGCAGTTCTTC.

V and J are TRBV24-1 and TRBJ2-2; D may match TRBD1 or TRBD2 (5 bases each). Trimming removed 5 bases from V and 2 bases from J, with 11 bases in between. CDR1 KGHDR and CDR2 SFDVKD come from the germline V gene. CDR3 length: 15 amino acids. As DNA, the CDR3 is TGTGCCACCAGTGGACCGGGACCTAACACCGGGGAGCTGTTTTTT. Its translation is CATSGPGPNTGELFF.

This clonotype has a count of ten or more. The rearrangement joins TRBV5-4 to TRBJ2-4; D might be TRBD2 (6 bases). V was trimmed by 4 bases and J by 9 bases, leaving 14 bases between them. The CDR3 has 13 amino acids. Germline CDR1 is SGHNT and CDR2 is YYREEE (reference sequence). CDR3 sequence (DNA): TGTGCCAGCAGCCCCGGGACTTGGGGCATTCAGTACTTC. Protein product: CASSPGTWGIQYF.

The sample holds a few counts of this clonotype. V gene TRBV20-1 combines with J gene TRBJ2-1; D tentatively fits TRBD1 or TRBD2 (5 bases each). V lost 3 bases and J 6 bases, leaving 24 bases between the germline ends. Germline V gene sequence: CDR1 DFQATT, CDR2 SNEGSKA (reference sequence). The CDR3 has 17 amino acids. CDR3 amino acids: CSASFPEGRDFGNEQFF. The CDR3 nucleotides read TGCAGTGCTAGCTTTCCCGAGGGGCGCGATTTTGGCAATGAGCAGTTCTTC.